This TCR beta chain was documented in a study of blood T cell repertoires in COVID-19. About the study: The origin of the acute and convalescent COVID-19 samples was the United States, Italy and Spain. Nucleic acid was either cDNA or gDNA, and it came from T cells, B-cell-depleted T cells, or PBMCs.

Data came from immunoSEQ multiplex PCR; TCRdb stores just in-frame clones and leaves some out. Of under 200,000 clones in the sample, around 77% were seen once. Looked up from germline, CDR1 is MNHEY and CDR2 is SVGAGI. Trimming removed 0 bases from V and 3 bases from J; junction bases left unmatched: 8. The CDR3 is made up of 16 amino acids. The sample was peripheral blood. This chain connects TRBV6-5 to TRBJ2-7; 7 nucleotides match TRBD1. This TCR came from a man in his sixties or seventies with acute or convalescent COVID-19. The CDR3 protein is CASSYSRATGSYEQYF. The CDR3 DNA reads TGTGCCAGCAGTTACTCGAGGGCGACAGGGAGCTACGAGCAGTACTTC.